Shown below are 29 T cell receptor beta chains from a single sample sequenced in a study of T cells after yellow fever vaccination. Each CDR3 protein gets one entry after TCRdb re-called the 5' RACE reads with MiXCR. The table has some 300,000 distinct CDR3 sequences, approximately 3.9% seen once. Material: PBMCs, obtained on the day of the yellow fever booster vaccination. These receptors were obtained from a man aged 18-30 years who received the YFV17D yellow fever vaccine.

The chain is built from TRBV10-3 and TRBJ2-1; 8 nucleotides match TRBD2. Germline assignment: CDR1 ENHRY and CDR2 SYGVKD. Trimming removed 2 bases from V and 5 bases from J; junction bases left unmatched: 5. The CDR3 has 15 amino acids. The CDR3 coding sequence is TGTGCCATCAGTGAGGCTAGCGGGTGGGACAATGAGCAGTTCTTC. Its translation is CAISEASGWDNEQFF.

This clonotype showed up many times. The DNA for the CDR3 is TGCGCCAGCAGCCAAGATTCGGAAAATGAGCAGTTCTTC. Protein sequence: CASSQDSENEQFF. V gene TRBV4-3 combines with J gene TRBJ2-1; D unresolved. V shed 0 bases and J shed 7 bases, with 7 bases lying between them. This CDR3 is 13 amino acids long. The germline V gene encodes CDR1 LGHNA and CDR2 YSLEER.

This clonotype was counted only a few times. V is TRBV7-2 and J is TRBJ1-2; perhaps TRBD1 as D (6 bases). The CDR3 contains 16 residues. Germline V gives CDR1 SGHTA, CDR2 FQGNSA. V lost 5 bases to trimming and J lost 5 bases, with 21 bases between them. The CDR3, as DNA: TGTGCCAGCAGCCCCCCGTCCTTGGCAGGGGTTTATGGCTACACCTTC. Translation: CASSPPSLAGVYGYTF.

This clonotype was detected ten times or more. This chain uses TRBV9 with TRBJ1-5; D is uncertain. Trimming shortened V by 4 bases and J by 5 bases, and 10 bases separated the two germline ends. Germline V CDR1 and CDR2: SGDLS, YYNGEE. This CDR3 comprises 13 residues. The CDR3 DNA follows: TGTGCCAGCAGCCCTTATGGGGATCAGCCCCAGCATTTT. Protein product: CASSPYGDQPQHF.

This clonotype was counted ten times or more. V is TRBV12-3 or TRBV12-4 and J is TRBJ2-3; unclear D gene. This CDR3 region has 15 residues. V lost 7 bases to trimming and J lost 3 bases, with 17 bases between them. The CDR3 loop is CASTSDAQRTDTQYF. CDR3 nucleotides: TGTGCCAGCACCTCGGACGCCCAGAGGACAGATACGCAGTATTTT.

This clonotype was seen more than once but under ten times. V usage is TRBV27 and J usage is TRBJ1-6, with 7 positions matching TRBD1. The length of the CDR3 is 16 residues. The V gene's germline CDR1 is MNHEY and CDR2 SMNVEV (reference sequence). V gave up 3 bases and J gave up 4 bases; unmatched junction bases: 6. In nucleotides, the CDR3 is TGTGCCAGCAGTTTGGAGGGGGCGGCTTATAATTCACCCCTCCACTTT. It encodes CASSLEGAAYNSPLHF.

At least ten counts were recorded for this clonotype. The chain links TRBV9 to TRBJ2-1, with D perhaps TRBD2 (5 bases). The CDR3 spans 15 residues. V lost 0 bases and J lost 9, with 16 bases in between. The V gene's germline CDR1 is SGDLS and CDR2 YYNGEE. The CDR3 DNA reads TGTGCCAGCAGCGTAGGAACTAGTGATTTCGGTGAGCAGTTCTTC. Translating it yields CASSVGTSDFGEQFF.

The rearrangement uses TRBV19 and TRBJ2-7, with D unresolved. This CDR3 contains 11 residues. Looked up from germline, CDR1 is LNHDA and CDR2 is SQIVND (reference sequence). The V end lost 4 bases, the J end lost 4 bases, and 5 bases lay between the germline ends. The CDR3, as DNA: TGTGCCAGTAGTAAGGGATACGAGCAGTACTTC. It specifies CASSKGYEQYF. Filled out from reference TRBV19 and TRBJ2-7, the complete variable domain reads DGGITQSPKYLFRKEGQNVTLSCEQNLNHDAMYWYRQDPGQGLRLIYYSQIVNDFQKGDIAEGYSVSREKKESFPLTVTSAQKNPTAFYLCASSKGYEQYFGPGTRLTVT.

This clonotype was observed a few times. The CDR3 loop reads CASSHRQGAGTQYF. CDR3 sequence (DNA): TGTGCCAGCAGTCACCGACAGGGGGCAGGTACGCAGTATTTT. J is TRBJ2-3 and V is TRBV6-5, with 10 bases lining up with TRBD1. CDR3 length equals 14 residues. Losses at the gene ends were 5 bases for V and 8 bases for J; bases not matched to a gene: 7. CDR1 and CDR2 (germline): MNHEY, SVGAGI.

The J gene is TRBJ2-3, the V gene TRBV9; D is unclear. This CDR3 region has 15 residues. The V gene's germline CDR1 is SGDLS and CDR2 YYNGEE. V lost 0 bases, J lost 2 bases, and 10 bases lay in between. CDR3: CASSVASVTTDTQYF. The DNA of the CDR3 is TGTGCCAGCAGCGTAGCATCGGTTACCACAGATACGCAGTATTTT.

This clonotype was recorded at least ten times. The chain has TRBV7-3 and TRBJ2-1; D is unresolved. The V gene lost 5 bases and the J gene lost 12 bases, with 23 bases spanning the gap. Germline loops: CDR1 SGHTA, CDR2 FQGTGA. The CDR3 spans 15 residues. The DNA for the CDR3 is TGTGCCAGCAGCCCGGGCGCAGGATCCCAGAACCCGCAGTTCTTC. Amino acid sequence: CASSPGAGSQNPQFF.

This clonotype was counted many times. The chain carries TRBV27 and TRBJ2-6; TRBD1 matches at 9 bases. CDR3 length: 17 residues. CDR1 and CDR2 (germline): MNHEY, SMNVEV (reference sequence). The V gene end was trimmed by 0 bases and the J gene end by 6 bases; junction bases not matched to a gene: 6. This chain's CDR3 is CASSLSGTGSEANVLTF. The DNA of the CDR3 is TGTGCCAGCAGTTTATCAGGGACAGGGAGTGAGGCCAACGTCCTGACTTTC. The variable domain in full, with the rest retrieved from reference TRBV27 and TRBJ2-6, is EAQVTQNPRYLITVTGKKLTVTCSQNMNHEYMSWYRQDPGLGLRQIYYSMNVEVTDKGDVPEGYKVSRKEKRNFPLILESPSPNQTSLYFCASSLSGTGSEANVLTFGAGSRLTVL.

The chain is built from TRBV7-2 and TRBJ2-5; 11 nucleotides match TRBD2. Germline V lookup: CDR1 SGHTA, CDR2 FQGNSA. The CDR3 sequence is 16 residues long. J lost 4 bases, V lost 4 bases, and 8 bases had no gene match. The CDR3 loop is CASSSRLAGRRETQYF. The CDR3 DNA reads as TGTGCCAGCAGCTCCCGACTAGCGGGGCGTAGAGAGACCCAGTACTTC.

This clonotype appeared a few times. This CDR3 is CASSLIDYTDTQYF. The CDR3 DNA sequence: TGTGCCAGCAGCTTAATAGATTACACAGATACGCAGTATTTT. This chain connects TRBV7-9 to TRBJ2-3; D unresolved. Germline values: CDR1 SEHNR, CDR2 FQNEAQ (reference sequence). The ends were cut back, 2 bases at V and 2 bases at J, with 8 bases in the middle. This CDR3 contains 14 residues. The full variable domain, completed using reference TRBV7-9 and TRBJ2-3, is DTGVSQNPRHKITKRGQNVTFRCDPISEHNRLYWYRQTLGQGPEFLTYFQNEAQLEKSRLLSDRFSAERPKGSFSTLEIQRTEQGDSAMYLCASSLIDYTDTQYFGPGTRLTVL.

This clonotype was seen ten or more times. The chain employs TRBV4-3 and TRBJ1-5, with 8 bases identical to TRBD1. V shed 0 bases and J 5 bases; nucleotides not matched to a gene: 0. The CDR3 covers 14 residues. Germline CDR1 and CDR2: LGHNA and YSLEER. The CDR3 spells CASSQDRGHQPQHF. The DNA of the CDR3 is TGCGCCAGCAGCCAAGACAGGGGGCATCAGCCCCAGCATTTT.

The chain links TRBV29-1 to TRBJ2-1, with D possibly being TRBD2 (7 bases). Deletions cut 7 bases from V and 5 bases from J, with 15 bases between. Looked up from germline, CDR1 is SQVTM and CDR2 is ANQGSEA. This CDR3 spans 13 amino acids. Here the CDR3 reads CSALRGTNNEQFF. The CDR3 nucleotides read TGCAGCGCCCTGAGGGGGACTAACAATGAGCAGTTCTTC.

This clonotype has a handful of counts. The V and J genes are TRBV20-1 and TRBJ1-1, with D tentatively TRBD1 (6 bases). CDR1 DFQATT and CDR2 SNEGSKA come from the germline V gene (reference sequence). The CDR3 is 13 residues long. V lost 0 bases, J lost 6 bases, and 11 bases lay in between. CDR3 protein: CSARDQGRAEAFF. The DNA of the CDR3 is TGCAGTGCTAGAGATCAGGGGCGGGCTGAAGCTTTCTTT.

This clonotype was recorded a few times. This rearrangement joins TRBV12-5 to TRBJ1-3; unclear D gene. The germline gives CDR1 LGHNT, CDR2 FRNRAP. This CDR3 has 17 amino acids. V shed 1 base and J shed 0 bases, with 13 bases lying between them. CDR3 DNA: TGTGCTAGTGGTTTGGGAGAAACAGCGATCTCTGGAAACACCATATATTTT. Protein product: CASGLGETAISGNTIYF.

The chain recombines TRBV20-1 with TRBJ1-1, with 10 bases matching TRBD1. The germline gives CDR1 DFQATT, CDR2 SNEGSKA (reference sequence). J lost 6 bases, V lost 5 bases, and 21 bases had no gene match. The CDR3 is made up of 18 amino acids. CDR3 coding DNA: TGCAGTGCTTCACCCCGGGAAAGCTCGACAGGGGGCGCTTCTGAAGCTTTCTTT. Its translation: CSASPRESSTGGASEAFF.

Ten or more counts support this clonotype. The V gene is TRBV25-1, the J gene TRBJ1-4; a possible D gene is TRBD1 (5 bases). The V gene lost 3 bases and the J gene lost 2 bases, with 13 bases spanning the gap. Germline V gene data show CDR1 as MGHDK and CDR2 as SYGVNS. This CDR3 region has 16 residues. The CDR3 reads CASSDLRRGTNEKLFF. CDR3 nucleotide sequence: TGTGCCAGCAGTGACCTGCGACGGGGGACTAATGAAAAACTGTTTTTT.

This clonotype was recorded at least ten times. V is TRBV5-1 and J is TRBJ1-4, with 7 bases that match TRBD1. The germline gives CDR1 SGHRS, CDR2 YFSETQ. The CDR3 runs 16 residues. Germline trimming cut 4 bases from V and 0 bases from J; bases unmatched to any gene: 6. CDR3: CASSMTGIATNEKLFF. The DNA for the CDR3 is TGCGCCAGCAGCATGACAGGGATTGCAACTAATGAAAAACTGTTTTTT.

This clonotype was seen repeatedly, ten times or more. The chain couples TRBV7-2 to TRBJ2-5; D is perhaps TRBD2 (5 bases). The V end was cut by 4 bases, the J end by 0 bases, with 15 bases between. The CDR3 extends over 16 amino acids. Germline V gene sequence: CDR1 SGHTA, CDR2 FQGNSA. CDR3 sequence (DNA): TGTGCCAGCAGCTCAGCGTGGAGGTCGTACCAAGAGACCCAGTACTTC. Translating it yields CASSSAWRSYQETQYF.

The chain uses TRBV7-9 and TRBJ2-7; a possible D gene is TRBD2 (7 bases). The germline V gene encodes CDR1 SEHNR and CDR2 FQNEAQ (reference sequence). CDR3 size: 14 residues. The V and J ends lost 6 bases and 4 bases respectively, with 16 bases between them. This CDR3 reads CASRPPRGAYEQYF. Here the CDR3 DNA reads TGTGCCAGCAGACCTCCCCGGGGGGCTTACGAGCAGTACTTC. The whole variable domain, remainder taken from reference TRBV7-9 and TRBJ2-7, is DTGVSQNPRHKITKRGQNVTFRCDPISEHNRLYWYRQTLGQGPEFLTYFQNEAQLEKSRLLSDRFSAERPKGSFSTLEIQRTEQGDSAMYLCASRPPRGAYEQYFGPGTRLTVT.

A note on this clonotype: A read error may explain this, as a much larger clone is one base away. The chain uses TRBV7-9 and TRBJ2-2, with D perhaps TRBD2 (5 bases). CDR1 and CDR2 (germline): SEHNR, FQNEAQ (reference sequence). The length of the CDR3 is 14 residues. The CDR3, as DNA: TGTGCCAGCCGTCGGGTCACCTACACCGGGGAGATGTTTTTT. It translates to CASRRVTYTGEMFF.

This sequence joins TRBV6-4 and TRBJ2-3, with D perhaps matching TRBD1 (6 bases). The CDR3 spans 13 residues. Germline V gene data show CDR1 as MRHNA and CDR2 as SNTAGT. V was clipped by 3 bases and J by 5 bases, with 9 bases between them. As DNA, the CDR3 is TGTGCCAGCAGTGAACAGGGTCTAGATACGCAGTATTTT. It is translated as CASSEQGLDTQYF.

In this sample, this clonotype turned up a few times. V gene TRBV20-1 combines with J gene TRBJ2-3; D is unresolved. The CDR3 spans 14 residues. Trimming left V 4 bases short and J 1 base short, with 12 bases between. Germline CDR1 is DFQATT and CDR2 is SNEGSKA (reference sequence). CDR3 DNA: TGCAGTGCTATCCACCTCCGGGGCACAGATACGCAGTATTTT. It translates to CSAIHLRGTDTQYF.

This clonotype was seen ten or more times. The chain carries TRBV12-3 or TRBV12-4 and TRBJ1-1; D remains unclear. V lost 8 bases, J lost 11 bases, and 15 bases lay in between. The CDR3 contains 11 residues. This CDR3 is CASANGVDAFF. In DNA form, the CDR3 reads TGTGCCAGCGCGAACGGGGTTGATGCTTTCTTT.

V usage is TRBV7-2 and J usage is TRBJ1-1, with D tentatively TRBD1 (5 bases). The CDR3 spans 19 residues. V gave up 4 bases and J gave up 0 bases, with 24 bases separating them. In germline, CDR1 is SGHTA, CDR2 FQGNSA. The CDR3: CASSSPRGFREYMNTEAFF. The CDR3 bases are TGTGCCAGCAGCTCGCCAAGGGGATTCAGGGAATATATGAACACTGAAGCTTTCTTT.

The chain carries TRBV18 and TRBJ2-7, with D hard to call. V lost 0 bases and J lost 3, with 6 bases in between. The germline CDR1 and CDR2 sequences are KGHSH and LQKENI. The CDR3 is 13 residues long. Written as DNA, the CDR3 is TGTGCCAGCTCACCACCGGATATCTACGAGCAGTACTTC. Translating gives CASSPPDIYEQYF. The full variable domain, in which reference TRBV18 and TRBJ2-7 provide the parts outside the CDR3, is NAGVMQNPRHLVRRRGQEARLRCSPMKGHSHVYWYRQLPEEGLKFMVYLQKENIIDESGMPKERFSAEFPKEGPSILRIQQVVRGDSAAYFCASSPPDIYEQYFGPGTRLTVT.